A selection of T cell receptor beta chains follows, all from one sample in a study of glioma-infiltrating T cells. TCRdb reprocessed the multiplex PCR reads via MiXCR and lists one record per CDR3 protein. This table has about 130,000 distinct CDR3 sequences, 20% to 25% appearing once. Sample: glioma tissue, nonneoplastic brain tissue, or PBMCs (not recorded which). Receptors were obtained from a human donor with low-grade glioma or glioblastoma, undergoing nonglioma brain surgery, or in good health (not recorded which). Both conserved end residues are part of each CDR3. Fields, in order: CDR3 DNA, CDR3 protein, clone size, J gene, D gene, V gene. D genes are given only for firm matches. Size values are once, few and many counts, or a class for expanded clones, and some rows have none.

cdr3_nt: TGTGCCAGCAGTTACCTGGCCTCGTCAGACGGTGGCTACACCTTC
cdr3_aa: CASSYLASSDGGYTF
clone_size: many
j_call: TRBJ1-2
d_call: -
v_call: TRBV6-2/TRBV6-3

cdr3_nt: TGCAGTGTAGGGGAGCAGTTCTTC
cdr3_aa: CSVGEQFF
clone_size: many
j_call: TRBJ2-1
d_call: -
v_call: TRBV20-1

cdr3_nt: TGCAGTGCTAGAGATTCAGAGACAGGGAGGCCGCAGTTCTTC
cdr3_aa: CSARDSETGRPQFF
clone_size: many
j_call: TRBJ2-1
d_call: -
v_call: TRBV20-1

cdr3_nt: TGTGCCAGCAGCCAAGAGGGGAATGACGGCTACACCTTC
cdr3_aa: CASSQEGNDGYTF
clone_size: -
j_call: TRBJ1-2
d_call: -
v_call: TRBV3-1

cdr3_nt: TGCAGTGCTAGAATTGCCGACAGCCAAGAGACCCAGTACTTC
cdr3_aa: CSARIADSQETQYF
clone_size: -
j_call: TRBJ2-5
d_call: -
v_call: TRBV20-1

cdr3_nt: TGTGCCAGCAGCCAGCGGGTGAATCAGCCCCAGCATTTT
cdr3_aa: CASSQRVNQPQHF
clone_size: -
j_call: TRBJ1-5
d_call: -
v_call: TRBV3-1

cdr3_nt: TGTGCCAGCAGTGCGACAAACAGGGCAACTAATGAAAAACTGTTTTTT
cdr3_aa: CASSATNRATNEKLFF
clone_size: few
j_call: TRBJ1-4
d_call: -
v_call: TRBV27

cdr3_nt: TGCAGTGTAACAGGGGGCCGAGAGACCCAGTACTTC
cdr3_aa: CSVTGGRETQYF
clone_size: many
j_call: TRBJ2-5
d_call: TRBD1
v_call: TRBV20-1

cdr3_nt: TGCAGTGCCGGAGGCAGGGGGCACGGAGATACGCAGTATTTT
cdr3_aa: CSAGGRGHGDTQYF
clone_size: many
j_call: TRBJ2-3
d_call: TRBD1
v_call: TRBV20-1

cdr3_nt: TGCGCCAGCAGCACAGGGGAGAGCACAGATACGCAGTATTTT
cdr3_aa: CASSTGESTDTQYF
clone_size: -
j_call: TRBJ2-3
d_call: TRBD1
v_call: TRBV5-1

cdr3_nt: TGTGCCAGCAGGCTCTCGACAGGGGAAGAGACCCAGTACTTC
cdr3_aa: CASRLSTGEETQYF
clone_size: -
j_call: TRBJ2-5
d_call: TRBD1
v_call: TRBV12-3/TRBV12-4

cdr3_nt: TGTGCCAGCAGCTCCCCAACCGACACTACTAGCACAGATACGCAGTATTTT
cdr3_aa: CASSSPTDTTSTDTQYF
clone_size: -
j_call: TRBJ2-3
d_call: -
v_call: TRBV7-3

cdr3_nt: TGTGCCAGCAGCACCCGACCAGCGGGGGCCGCAGATACGCAGTATTTT
cdr3_aa: CASSTRPAGAADTQYF
clone_size: -
j_call: TRBJ2-3
d_call: TRBD2
v_call: TRBV7-9

cdr3_nt: TGTGCCATCAGTCCACGACAGAGTTTCTCTGGAAATACCATATATTTT
cdr3_aa: CAISPRQSFSGNTIYF
clone_size: few
j_call: TRBJ1-3
d_call: -
v_call: TRBV10-3

cdr3_nt: TGTGCCAGCAGCACGAACACGCAGGGCTATGGCTACACCTTC
cdr3_aa: CASSTNTQGYGYTF
clone_size: -
j_call: TRBJ1-2
d_call: -
v_call: TRBV27

cdr3_nt: TGCAGTGCTAGAGATTCCCTTTGGGGCGGGGGGCGCCTCGATGAGCAGTTCTTC
cdr3_aa: CSARDSLWGGGRLDEQFF
clone_size: -
j_call: TRBJ2-1
d_call: TRBD2
v_call: TRBV20-1

cdr3_nt: TGTGCCAGCAGCTTGACCGGGACAGGGGTTTATAGCAATCAGCCCCAGCATTTT
cdr3_aa: CASSLTGTGVYSNQPQHF
clone_size: few
j_call: TRBJ1-5
d_call: TRBD1
v_call: TRBV7-2

cdr3_nt: TGTGCCAGCAGCTCCCGGCTAGAATTCACAGATACGCAGTATTTT
cdr3_aa: CASSSRLEFTDTQYF
clone_size: few
j_call: TRBJ2-3
d_call: -
v_call: TRBV7-6

cdr3_nt: TGCGCCAGCAGCCAAACAGGGGGTGCCAAAAACATTCAGTACTTC
cdr3_aa: CASSQTGGAKNIQYF
clone_size: -
j_call: TRBJ2-4
d_call: TRBD1
v_call: TRBV4-1

cdr3_nt: TGTGCCAGCAGTTTCGGAGGGGACTATGGCTACACCTTC
cdr3_aa: CASSFGGDYGYTF
clone_size: few
j_call: TRBJ1-2
d_call: -
v_call: TRBV27

cdr3_nt: TGCAGTGCTAGACTGCAAGGGGGGGCGTCGGACGGCTACACCTTC
cdr3_aa: CSARLQGGASDGYTF
clone_size: -
j_call: TRBJ1-2
d_call: -
v_call: TRBV20-1

cdr3_nt: TGCAGTGCTAGAGATCCCAGGTCTCAGCCCCAGCATTTT
cdr3_aa: CSARDPRSQPQHF
clone_size: few
j_call: TRBJ1-5
d_call: -
v_call: TRBV20-1

cdr3_nt: TGTGCCAGCAGCTTAGCCGGGACTGACCAAGAGACCCAGTACTTC
cdr3_aa: CASSLAGTDQETQYF
clone_size: many
j_call: TRBJ2-5
d_call: -
v_call: TRBV7-9

cdr3_nt: TGTGCCAGCAGCGGACGTCCCAATTCACCCCTCCACTTT
cdr3_aa: CASSGRPNSPLHF
clone_size: many
j_call: TRBJ1-6
d_call: -
v_call: TRBV2

cdr3_nt: TGTGCCATCAGGGACAGGGGGCTTAGGGATGAGCAGTTCTTC
cdr3_aa: CAIRDRGLRDEQFF
clone_size: -
j_call: TRBJ2-1
d_call: TRBD1
v_call: TRBV10-3

cdr3_nt: TGCGCCAGCAGCTTGGATGGCCCAAGGTCGGGAGGCTACAATGAGCAGTTCTTC
cdr3_aa: CASSLDGPRSGGYNEQFF
clone_size: -
j_call: TRBJ2-1
d_call: TRBD2
v_call: TRBV5-1

cdr3_nt: TGTGCCAGCAGTTACCCTCCGGGACATCCTCGCTCCTATAATTCACCCCTCCACTTT
cdr3_aa: CASSYPPGHPRSYNSPLHF
clone_size: few
j_call: TRBJ1-6
d_call: -
v_call: TRBV6-6

cdr3_nt: TGTGCCAGCTCACCGAATTGGCTGAACACTGAAGCTTTCTTT
cdr3_aa: CASSPNWLNTEAFF
clone_size: few
j_call: TRBJ1-1
d_call: -
v_call: TRBV18

cdr3_nt: TGTGCCAGCAGCTTTGGGCGGGTTGAAGCAGATACGCAGTATTTT
cdr3_aa: CASSFGRVEADTQYF
clone_size: few
j_call: TRBJ2-3
d_call: -
v_call: TRBV7-9

cdr3_nt: TGTGCCAGCAGTCCGACCCGACGCGGGGGCCTTCAAAACATTCAGTACTTC
cdr3_aa: CASSPTRRGGLQNIQYF
clone_size: -
j_call: TRBJ2-4
d_call: -
v_call: TRBV28

cdr3_nt: TGTGCCAGCAGTAACCAAGCGGGGGGGGGCACAGATACGCAGTATTTT
cdr3_aa: CASSNQAGGGTDTQYF
clone_size: -
j_call: TRBJ2-3
d_call: TRBD2
v_call: TRBV6-1

cdr3_nt: TGTGCCAGCAGTTACTCGAATGGCCCGGGGAGGGGGGAGCTGTTTTTT
cdr3_aa: CASSYSNGPGRGELFF
clone_size: few
j_call: TRBJ2-2
d_call: -
v_call: TRBV6-6

cdr3_nt: TGTGCCAGCATCCCTCGTCGGGACTCCACAGATACGCAGTATTTT
cdr3_aa: CASIPRRDSTDTQYF
clone_size: -
j_call: TRBJ2-3
d_call: -
v_call: TRBV6-1

cdr3_nt: TGTGCCAGCAGCACCGAAGGACAGACAAGCAATCAGCCCCAGCATTTT
cdr3_aa: CASSTEGQTSNQPQHF
clone_size: few
j_call: TRBJ1-5
d_call: -
v_call: TRBV7-8

cdr3_nt: TGTGCCAGCAGCTTAGAAGGGAATACGAACACCGGGGAGCTGTTTTTT
cdr3_aa: CASSLEGNTNTGELFF
clone_size: -
j_call: TRBJ2-2
d_call: -
v_call: TRBV7-6

cdr3_nt: TGTGCCAGCAGGGGACAGGGGGGAGCCAAAAACATTCAGTACTTC
cdr3_aa: CASRGQGGAKNIQYF
clone_size: many
j_call: TRBJ2-4
d_call: TRBD1
v_call: TRBV28

cdr3_nt: TGCAGTGCTAGGCGAGGGGGCCTCTCCTACAATGAGCAGTTCTTC
cdr3_aa: CSARRGGLSYNEQFF
clone_size: many
j_call: TRBJ2-1
d_call: TRBD1
v_call: TRBV20-1

cdr3_nt: TGTGCCAGCAGGACTCCCGAAAAATACAATGAGCAGTTCTTC
cdr3_aa: CASRTPEKYNEQFF
clone_size: -
j_call: TRBJ2-1
d_call: -
v_call: TRBV12-3/TRBV12-4

cdr3_nt: TGTGCCAGCAGCCCTTCCCCGGACCTTTATAATTCAGCCCTCCACTTT
cdr3_aa: CASSPSPDLYNSALHF
clone_size: -
j_call: TRBJ1-6
d_call: -
v_call: TRBV11-2

cdr3_nt: TGTGCCAGCAGCCGAATAGCGGAGGCAGATACGCAGTATTTT
cdr3_aa: CASSRIAEADTQYF
clone_size: many
j_call: TRBJ2-3
d_call: -
v_call: TRBV7-6